The 28 T cell receptor beta chains given below trace back to one sample, sequenced in a study of response to subunit inactivated influenza vaccine. TCRdb processed the RT-PCR reads anew with MiXCR; each CDR3 protein has one entry. The repertoire includes about 650,000 distinct CDR3 sequences, approximately 15% of them detected once, and 9.5% to 13% sits in the top ten. The sequencing here drew on PBMCs from blood, taken roughly 12 days after vaccination. All receptors derive from a man aged 50-59 years who received an inactivated influenza vaccine.

This clonotype was counted between two and nine times. V gene TRBV6-2 or TRBV6-3 combines with J gene TRBJ2-4; 14 bases agree with TRBD2. The J segment lost 1 base and the V segment lost 0 bases, leaving 2 bases of the junction unmatched. The V gene's germline CDR1 is MNHEY and CDR2 SVGEGT. The CDR3 is made up of 18 amino acids. CDR3 sequence reads: CASSYSRTSGGAKNIQYF. The CDR3 DNA follows: TGTGCCAGCAGTTACTCGAGGACTAGCGGGGGGGCCAAAAACATTCAGTACTTC.

The genes are TRBV4-3 and TRBJ2-6; no definite D call. The CDR3 has 19 amino acids. V was shortened by 0 bases and J by 0 bases, with 15 bases between the two germline ends. From germline, CDR1 is LGHNA and CDR2 YSLEER. CDR3 loop: CASSQDYFIGYSGANVLTF. CDR3 nucleotides: TGCGCCAGCAGCCAAGATTATTTCATAGGTTACTCTGGGGCCAACGTCCTGACTTTC.

This chain joins TRBV5-5 and TRBJ2-3; the D gene could be TRBD1 or TRBD2 (5 bases each). Per the germline V gene, CDR1 is SGHKS and CDR2 is YYEKEE (reference sequence). The length of the CDR3 is 18 residues. Trimming cost V 3 bases and J 6 bases, with 26 bases left between them. This CDR3 is CASSWAGALSLGADTQYF. The CDR3 DNA reads as TGTGCCAGCAGCTGGGCCGGGGCCCTCAGCCTGGGTGCGGATACGCAGTATTTT.

CDR3 bases: TGCAGCGTTGCCTGGGGGGAAGGGGCGAACACCGGGGAGCTGTTTTTT. Protein sequence: CSVAWGEGANTGELFF. The J gene is TRBJ2-2, the V gene TRBV29-1; a possible D gene is TRBD2 (6 bases). Germline V gene data show CDR1 as SQVTM and CDR2 as ANQGSEA. V lost 4 bases and J lost 0, with 15 bases in between. There are 16 residues in the CDR3.

The genes are TRBV12-3 or TRBV12-4 and TRBJ2-1; TRBD2 matches at 8 bases. Losses at the gene ends were 1 base for V and 0 bases for J; bases not matched to a gene: 5. This CDR3 comprises 17 residues. CDR3 nucleotides: TGTGCCAGCAGTTTAGGGCGGGAGGCCTACTCCTACAATGAGCAGTTCTTC. Its translation is CASSLGREAYSYNEQFF.

The V call is TRBV28, the J call TRBJ2-1; D is ambiguous. CDR1 is MDHEN, CDR2 SYDVKM, per germline. This CDR3 comprises 12 residues. V lost 6 bases and J 11 bases, leaving 14 bases between the germline ends. Here the CDR3 DNA reads TGTGCCAGCAGACCTTCCCTTAGGAAGCAGTTCTTC. Protein sequence: CASRPSLRKQFF.

The chain joins TRBV7-7 to TRBJ2-1; 9 nucleotides match TRBD1. The germline gives CDR1 SSHAT, CDR2 FNYEAQ (reference sequence). This CDR3 region has 14 residues. V shed 5 bases and J 11 bases; nucleotides not matched to a gene: 10. CDR3 sequence (DNA): TGTGCCAGCAGCCAGGGATCAACAGGGGGCCAGCAGTTCTTC. Its protein is CASSQGSTGGQQFF.

The rearrangement links TRBV6-1 to TRBJ1-4; D might be TRBD1 (6 bases). Between the trimmed V and J ends, which lost 11 bases and 8 bases, there was a span of 18 bases. CDR1 is MNHNS and CDR2 is SASEGT in the germline V gene. The CDR3 runs to 13 residues. CDR3 region: CAGQTGPREKLFF. The CDR3 nucleotides are TGTGCCGGACAGACAGGACCTAGGGAAAAACTGTTTTTT.

This rearrangement joins TRBV14 to TRBJ2-1; D is perhaps TRBD1 or TRBD2 (5 bases each). CDR3 length equals 14 residues. Germline loops: CDR1 SGHDN, CDR2 FVKESK. Trimming cost V 0 bases and J 10 bases, with 13 bases left between them. The CDR3: CASSQDPGWGEQFF. As DNA, the CDR3 is TGTGCCAGCAGCCAAGATCCGGGCTGGGGGGAGCAGTTCTTC.

V usage is TRBV7-2 and J usage is TRBJ2-1; 7 bases match TRBD1. This CDR3 region has 13 residues. The germline V gene has CDR1 SGHTA and CDR2 FQGNSA. Unmatched junction bases numbered 2, after V lost 2 bases and J lost 7 bases. CDR3 loop: CASSLQQGNEQFF. In DNA, the CDR3 is TGTGCCAGCAGCTTACAACAGGGGAATGAGCAGTTCTTC.

This clonotype was found many times. The rearrangement links TRBV4-3 to TRBJ2-7; 7 bases are shared with TRBD1. Trimming cost V 1 base and J 0 bases; bases outside gene matches: 3. This CDR3 has 15 amino acids. Looked up from germline, CDR1 is LGHNA and CDR2 is YSLEER. CDR3 coding DNA: TGCGCCAGCAGCCAAGTTTGGGACAGCTCCTACGAGCAGTACTTC. This sequence encodes CASSQVWDSSYEQYF.

At least ten counts were recorded for this clonotype. The rearrangement links TRBV6-1 to TRBJ2-2; 10 nucleotides align to TRBD1. The J segment lost 4 bases and the V segment lost 10 bases, leaving 12 bases of the junction unmatched. The CDR3 runs to 16 residues. Germline CDR1 MNHNS, CDR2 SASEGT. The CDR3 coding sequence is TGTGCCAATAAAAGGGGAGGGACAGGGGTCACCGGGGAGCTGTTTTTT. It translates to CANKRGGTGVTGELFF.

This chain links TRBV6-2 or TRBV6-3 with TRBJ2-4, with 9 nucleotides matching TRBD2. The CDR3 has 14 amino acids. Germline loops: CDR1 MNHEY, CDR2 SVGEGT. V lost 7 bases, J lost 7 bases, and 8 bases stayed unmatched. The CDR3 spells CASMREGLLNIQYF. In nucleotides, the CDR3 is TGTGCCAGCATGCGGGAGGGCCTGTTGAACATTCAGTACTTC.

This clonotype has a handful of counts. V usage is TRBV28 and J usage is TRBJ2-3; 11 bases match TRBD2. The CDR3 totals 17 residues. Germline V CDR1 and CDR2: MDHEN, SYDVKM. V trimming: 6 bases; J trimming: 0 bases; junction bases outside the gene matches: 8. The CDR3 spells CASSVLLAGASTDTQYF. DNA for the CDR3: TGTGCCAGCAGCGTCCTACTAGCGGGGGCCAGCACAGATACGCAGTATTTT.

This clonotype was observed a handful of times. The CDR3 is CASSQVGGLDNQPQHF. DNA of the CDR3: TGTGCCAGCAGTCAGGTTGGAGGCCTCGACAATCAGCCCCAGCATTTT. The chain combines TRBV28 with TRBJ1-5; D gene uncertain. The CDR3 loop spans 16 amino acids. Germline V gives CDR1 MDHEN, CDR2 SYDVKM. V was trimmed by 5 bases and J by 3 bases, leaving 17 bases between them.

This rearrangement joins TRBV12-3 or TRBV12-4 to TRBJ2-7; tentative D call: TRBD2 (6 bases). The CDR3 contains 14 residues. V was pared by 6 bases and J by 4 bases, with 16 bases between. DNA for the CDR3: TGTGCCAGCAGATTCTCCGGGACTCGGTACGAGCAGTACTTC. Its translation is CASRFSGTRYEQYF.

This chain uses TRBV5-1 with TRBJ2-3; 7 bases are a match to TRBD1. The CDR3 loop spans 14 amino acids. After removal of 4 bases from V and 2 bases from J, the junction contained 4 bases not matched to a gene. Germline V gene data show CDR1 as SGHRS and CDR2 as YFSETQ. CDR3 DNA sequence: TGCGCCAGCAGCACCACAGGGGACACAGATACGCAGTATTTT. It is translated as CASSTTGDTDTQYF.

This clonotype has just a few counts. This chain uses TRBV30 with TRBJ2-2; D remains ambiguous. The CDR3 is 15 amino acids. Per germline, CDR1 GTSNPN and CDR2 SVGIG (reference sequence). V was pared by 8 bases and J by 1 base, with 17 bases between. This CDR3 reads CALVVRARNTGELFF. CDR3 DNA: TGTGCCCTGGTAGTACGAGCGAGGAACACCGGGGAGCTGTTTTTT.

The sample holds many counts of this clonotype. V and J are TRBV6-2 or TRBV6-3 and TRBJ1-1; D unresolved. The ends were cut back, 4 bases at V and 1 base at J, with 4 bases in the middle. The germline CDR1 and CDR2 sequences are MNHEY and SVGEGT. CDR3 size: 12 residues. The CDR3 coding sequence is TGTGCCAGCAGTTCGAAGAACACTGAAGCTTTCTTT. Amino acids: CASSSKNTEAFF.

V gene TRBV20-1 combines with J gene TRBJ2-7, with D tentatively TRBD1 (6 bases). The V end was cut by 3 bases, the J end by 5 bases, with 11 bases between. The germline V gene has CDR1 DFQATT and CDR2 SNEGSKA (reference sequence). There are 12 residues in the CDR3. CDR3 nucleotides: TGCAGTGCTAGTAGTCAGGGGAACGAGCAGTACTTC. This encodes CSASSQGNEQYF.

The J gene is TRBJ2-3, the V gene TRBV20-1, with a possible D match to TRBD2 (5 bases). The CDR3 runs to 15 residues. Between the trimmed V and J ends, which lost 0 bases and 4 bases, there was a span of 14 bases. CDR1 is DFQATT and CDR2 is SNEGSKA in the germline V gene (reference sequence). CDR3 loop: CSARDTGRPADTQYF. CDR3 sequence (DNA): TGCAGTGCTAGAGATACGGGGAGACCCGCAGATACGCAGTATTTT.

This clonotype was counted a few times. The V and J genes are TRBV11-1 and TRBJ2-5, with 12 bases aligning to TRBD2. The germline V gene encodes CDR1 SGHAT and CDR2 FQDESV (reference sequence). This CDR3 is built from 18 residues. The V segment lost 5 bases and the J segment 5 bases; nucleotides outside the gene matches: 15. CDR3: CASSQKIRLAGVKETQYF. CDR3 in DNA: TGTGCCAGCAGCCAGAAGATTAGACTAGCGGGAGTGAAGGAGACCCAGTACTTC. Full variable domain (missing parts from reference TRBV11-1 and TRBJ2-5): EAEVAQSPRYKITEKSQAVAFWCDPISGHATLYWYRQILGQGPELLVQFQDESVVDDSQLPKDRFSAERLKGVDSTLKIQPAELGDSAMYLCASSQKIRLAGVKETQYFGPGTRLLVL.

This chain joins TRBV11-2 and TRBJ2-1; 8 bases map to TRBD2. V shed 5 bases, J shed 7 bases, and the junction held 13 bases outside the gene matches. From germline, CDR1 is SGHAT and CDR2 FQNNGV. The CDR3 loop spans 16 amino acids. CDR3 DNA sequence: TGTGCCAGCAGCAGAAACCGAGCCGGGACTAGGAATGAGCAGTTCTTC. Its protein product is CASSRNRAGTRNEQFF.

The chain combines TRBV12-3 or TRBV12-4 with TRBJ2-5; D is perhaps TRBD2 (5 bases). The germline V and J ends were trimmed by 2 bases and 3 bases, with 10 bases remaining between them. The CDR3 is 14 residues long. CDR3 sequence: CASSLRTPKETQYF. CDR3 DNA: TGTGCCAGCAGTTTACGGACTCCCAAAGAGACCCAGTACTTC.

The rearrangement links TRBV28 to TRBJ1-2; D gene ambiguous. The ends were cut back, 7 bases at V and 5 bases at J, with 14 bases in the middle. Germline values: CDR1 MDHEN, CDR2 SYDVKM. CDR3 length: 13 residues. This CDR3 reads CASISPWTYGYTF. CDR3 nucleotide sequence: TGTGCCAGCATTTCCCCTTGGACGTATGGCTACACCTTC.

This clonotype appeared a few times. The chain is built from TRBV28 and TRBJ2-7, with D tentatively TRBD1 (6 bases). Germline CDR1 is MDHEN and CDR2 is SYDVKM. This CDR3 region has 14 residues. V was pared by 5 bases and J by 3 bases, with 14 bases between. The CDR3: CASSVDRIDYEQYF. The CDR3 coding sequence is TGTGCCAGCAGTGTTGACAGGATAGACTACGAGCAGTACTTC.

V and J are TRBV7-2 and TRBJ2-1; perhaps TRBD1 as D (5 bases). Germline V gene sequence: CDR1 SGHTA, CDR2 FQGNSA. Trimming stripped 1 base from V and 10 bases from J, with 8 bases between. CDR3 length: 12 amino acids. The CDR3 DNA reads TGTGCCAGCAGCTTAGAATCAGGGGAGCAGTTCTTC. The encoded protein is CASSLESGEQFF.

This clonotype was observed at least ten times. V is TRBV12-3 or TRBV12-4 and J is TRBJ1-1; tentative D call: TRBD1 (6 bases). This CDR3 contains 15 residues. V lost 3 bases and J 1 base, leaving 12 bases between the germline ends. In DNA form, the CDR3 reads TGTGCCAGCAGTTTGTACACAGGGTGGAACACTGAAGCTTTCTTT. It specifies CASSLYTGWNTEAFF.